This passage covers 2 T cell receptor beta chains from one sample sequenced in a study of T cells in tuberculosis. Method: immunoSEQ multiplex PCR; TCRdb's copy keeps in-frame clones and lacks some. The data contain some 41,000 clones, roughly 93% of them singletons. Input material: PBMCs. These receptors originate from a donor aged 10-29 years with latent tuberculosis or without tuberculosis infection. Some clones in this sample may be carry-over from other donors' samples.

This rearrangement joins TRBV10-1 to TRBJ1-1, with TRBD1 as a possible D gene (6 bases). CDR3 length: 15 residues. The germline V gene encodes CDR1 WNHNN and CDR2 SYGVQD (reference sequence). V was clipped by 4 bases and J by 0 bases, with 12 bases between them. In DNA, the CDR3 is TGCGCCAGCAGTGTAACTCAGGGGATGAACACTGAAGCTTTCTTT. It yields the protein CASSVTQGMNTEAFF.

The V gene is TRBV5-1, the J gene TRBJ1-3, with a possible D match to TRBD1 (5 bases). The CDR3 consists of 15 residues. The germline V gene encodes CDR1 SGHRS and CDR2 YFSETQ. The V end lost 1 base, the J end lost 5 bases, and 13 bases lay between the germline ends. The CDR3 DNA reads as TGCGCCAGCAGCTTGATTGGCGGGGGACGAAACACCATATATTTT. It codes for CASSLIGGGRNTIYF.